Listed below are T cell receptor beta chains from one sample, sequenced in a study of blood T cell repertoires in COVID-19. Using immunoSEQ multiplex PCR, the repertoire was profiled, and TCRdb retains in-frame clones only, with some absent. This sample has 40,000 to 45,000 clones; around nine tenths occur once, and the top ten carry nearly 4%. Sample: peripheral blood. The source of these receptors is a man aged 40-49 years with COVID-19, enrolled during active disease. Each CDR3 is given with its conserved first and last residue. The D gene is left open where the match is weak. Clone size appears in some rows only: once, few, many, or a class for an expanded clone.

CDR3 DNA,CDR3 protein,J gene,D gene,V gene,clone size
TGTGCCAGCTCCCTGGGCGGGAACTATGGCTACACCTTC,CASSLGGNYGYTF,TRBJ1-2,-,TRBV27,-
TGTGCCAGCAGCTTTATAGGACTAGCGGGGGGGCCTAGGGAGACCCAGTACTTC,CASSFIGLAGGPRETQYF,TRBJ2-5,TRBD2,TRBV11-2,-
TGCGCCAGCAGCACCCGACAGGGGGCGCTAACCGGGGAGCTGTTTTTT,CASSTRQGALTGELFF,TRBJ2-2,TRBD1,TRBV5-1,-
TGCGCCAGCAGTTACAACAGGGCCTACGAGCAGTACTTC,CASSYNRAYEQYF,TRBJ2-7,-,TRBV4-1,-
TGTGCCAGCAGCTTGGGCCCGGGACAGCATAATTCACCCCTCCACTTT,CASSLGPGQHNSPLHF,TRBJ1-6,TRBD1,TRBV7-8,-
TGTGCCAGCAGCTTAACGGGGGCATTTGGAGCTTTCTTT,CASSLTGAFGAFF,TRBJ1-1,-,TRBV7-3,-
TGTGCCAGTAGTATTTCCCGGGACAGGGACTACGAGCAGTACTTC,CASSISRDRDYEQYF,TRBJ2-7,TRBD1,TRBV19,-
TGTGCCTGGAGTTGGGCTCCCGGGGAGCTGTTTTTT,CAWSWAPGELFF,TRBJ2-2,-,TRBV30,-
TGCGCCAGCAGCTCGATTACAGGATGGGGCTCCTACGAGCAGTACTTC,CASSSITGWGSYEQYF,TRBJ2-7,-,TRBV5-1,-
TGTGCCAAGAAGCTCCCCTGGGGGGGAGCCTACGAGCAGTACTTC,CAKKLPWGGAYEQYF,TRBJ2-7,TRBD2,TRBV5-3,-
TGTGCCAGCAGCTCCAGGAGGGCAGGGAAGTTTAAAAGAGCTTTCTTT,CASSSRRAGKFKRAFF,TRBJ1-1,-,TRBV7-9,-
TGTGCCAGTAGTATGAGGCGTAGCACAGATACGCAGTATTTT,CASSMRRSTDTQYF,TRBJ2-3,-,TRBV19,-
TGTGCCAGTAGTATATACGGGAACACTGAAGCTTTCTTT,CASSIYGNTEAFF,TRBJ1-1,-,TRBV19,once
TGTGCCAGCAGTTCGACAGGGGGGGGAGAGCAGTACTTC,CASSSTGGGEQYF,TRBJ2-7,TRBD1,TRBV28,-
TGTGCCAGCAGCGCCGGGACAGCGAGCTCTGGGGCCAACGTCCTGACTTTC,CASSAGTASSGANVLTF,TRBJ2-6,TRBD1,TRBV5-5,once
TGTGCCATCAGTGACCTGCTCCGGGGGACAGATACGCAGTATTTT,CAISDLLRGTDTQYF,TRBJ2-3,-,TRBV10-3,-
TGTGCCAGCTCACCACCGGTGGGAGAGGCCAAAAACATTCAGTACTTC,CASSPPVGEAKNIQYF,TRBJ2-4,-,TRBV18,-
TGCGCCAGCAGCTTAAGCGGGGGGGCTCACAATGAGCAGTTCTTC,CASSLSGGAHNEQFF,TRBJ2-1,TRBD2,TRBV5-1,once
TGTGCCAGTAGTATAGATCGGACAGCCTCTGGAAACACCATATATTTT,CASSIDRTASGNTIYF,TRBJ1-3,-,TRBV19,once
TGCGCCAGCAGCTTGGGACAGGGACAGAACACTGAAGCTTTCTTT,CASSLGQGQNTEAFF,TRBJ1-1,TRBD1,TRBV5-1,-
TGCGCCAGCAGCTACGGACTAGAAACAGATACGCAGTATTTT,CASSYGLETDTQYF,TRBJ2-3,TRBD2,TRBV5-1,-
TGTGCCAGCACATCCCTCGGGGAGCTTCTAGCTTTCTTT,CASTSLGELLAFF,TRBJ1-1,-,TRBV2,-
TGTGCCAGCAGTTTAAACAGGGTCAATGAGCAGTTCTTC,CASSLNRVNEQFF,TRBJ2-1,-,TRBV27,-
TGTGCCAGCCGCCTGGGAGGGTTGGGGGAGCAGTACTTC,CASRLGGLGEQYF,TRBJ2-7,TRBD2,TRBV2,-
TGTGCCAGCTCACCCTACCGGGACTGGGATGAGCAGTACTTC,CASSPYRDWDEQYF,TRBJ2-7,-,TRBV18,-
TGTGCCAGCAGCATTACGGGGACAGGGGTAACCTACGAGCAGTACTTC,CASSITGTGVTYEQYF,TRBJ2-7,TRBD1,TRBV11-2,-
TGTGCCTGGAGTGCCGGACAGGGTGACAATGAGCAGTTCTTC,CAWSAGQGDNEQFF,TRBJ2-1,TRBD1,TRBV30,-
TGTGCCAGCGGGGGGTACAATTCACCCCTCCACTTT,CASGGYNSPLHF,TRBJ1-6,-,TRBV12-3/TRBV12-4,-
TGTGCCAGCAGCTTGGGACTGCGGGGCGAGACCCAGTACTTC,CASSLGLRGETQYF,TRBJ2-5,-,TRBV5-4,-
TGTGCCAGTAGGGCACGGGGGGTCTCGGGCGAGCAGTACTTC,CASRARGVSGEQYF,TRBJ2-7,TRBD2,TRBV19,-
TGCAGCGTCCAGGGTTACAATGAGCAGTTCTTC,CSVQGYNEQFF,TRBJ2-1,-,TRBV29-1,-
TGTGCCATCAGTCCGATACAGGGCGCAGATACGCAGTATTTT,CAISPIQGADTQYF,TRBJ2-3,-,TRBV10-3,-
TGCGCCAGCAGCCCGGGACAGGGAAATGAAAAACTGTTTTTT,CASSPGQGNEKLFF,TRBJ1-4,TRBD1,TRBV5-1,-
TGTGCCAGCAGTGCAAGGGTCGGACTAGCAGGCACAGATACGCAGTATTTT,CASSARVGLAGTDTQYF,TRBJ2-3,TRBD2,TRBV6-1,-
TGCGCCAGCAGTCCACGCGGAGGGGGCTCTGCGGGAGATACGCAGTATTTT,CASSPRGGGSAGDTQYF,TRBJ2-3,-,TRBV10-1,-
TGCAGTGCTAGTAAGGGGGCAGGCGAGCAGTACTTC,CSASKGAGEQYF,TRBJ2-7,TRBD1,TRBV20-1,-
TGCAGTGCTAGAGAAGCAAATGAGCAGTTCTTC,CSAREANEQFF,TRBJ2-1,-,TRBV20-1,-
TGTGCCAGTAGTATAGATCGAATAAAGCCTTTTTATCAGCCCCAGCATTTT,CASSIDRIKPFYQPQHF,TRBJ1-5,-,TRBV19,-
TGTGCCAGCAGCATAGTTAGCACAGATACGCAGTATTTT,CASSIVSTDTQYF,TRBJ2-3,-,TRBV3-1/TRBV3-2,-
TGTGCCAGCAGCCAAGTGGCCGCGAACACCGGGGAGCTGTTTTTT,CASSQVAANTGELFF,TRBJ2-2,-,TRBV14,-
TGTGCCAGCAGTTTGAGTCGCGGCGGGGAGCTGTTTTTT,CASSLSRGGELFF,TRBJ2-2,-,TRBV12-3/TRBV12-4,-
TGTGCCAGCAGGGACAGGGGAGACGAGCAGTACTTC,CASRDRGDEQYF,TRBJ2-7,TRBD1,TRBV7-9,few
TGTGCCTGGAAAAAAGACAGGACCAATTCACCCCTCCACTTT,CAWKKDRTNSPLHF,TRBJ1-6,-,TRBV30,-
TGTGCCAGTTTCCGGGACAGGGTTCCCGGGGAGCTGTTTTTT,CASFRDRVPGELFF,TRBJ2-2,TRBD1,TRBV6-5,-
TGTGCCAGTGGGGGACAGGGGAGCACCGGGGAGCTGTTTTTT,CASGGQGSTGELFF,TRBJ2-2,TRBD1,TRBV19,-
TGTGCCAGCAGCCCAGACGGGACGGGACTCAACACTGAAGCTTTCTTT,CASSPDGTGLNTEAFF,TRBJ1-1,-,TRBV7-9,-
TGTGCCAGCAGCACTGACAGTTACGAGCAGTACTTC,CASSTDSYEQYF,TRBJ2-7,-,TRBV28,-